These 9 T cell receptor beta chains were all obtained from the same sample, sequenced in a study of blood T cell repertoires in COVID-19. Method: immunoSEQ multiplex PCR; TCRdb's copy keeps in-frame clones and lacks some. The sample has some 96,000 clones; about 82% are singletons. The sequencing input was peripheral blood. These receptors came from a man in his fifties with active or convalescent COVID-19.

This chain links TRBV5-1 with TRBJ1-3; maybe TRBD1 (5 bases). V lost 1 base to trimming and J lost 4 bases, with 12 bases between them. CDR3 length equals 15 residues. Germline V gene lookup returns CDR1 SGHRS and CDR2 YFSETQ. The CDR3 is CASSLFGGTGNTIYF. The CDR3 region has the DNA TGCGCCAGCAGCTTGTTCGGCGGGACCGGAAACACCATATATTTT.

This chain links TRBV28 with TRBJ1-5; TRBD1 matches 9 bases. Germline V gene sequence: CDR1 MDHEN, CDR2 SYDVKM. This CDR3 is 15 amino acids long. The junction had 10 bases not matched to a gene; V was cut back by 6 bases and J by 7 bases. This chain's CDR3 is CASRGQGQGGQPQHF. DNA of the CDR3: TGTGCCAGCAGGGGGCAGGGACAGGGTGGGCAGCCCCAGCATTTT.

The chain employs TRBV6-1 and TRBJ1-5, with 9 nucleotides matching TRBD1. The ends lost 4 bases at V and 5 bases at J; junction bases unmatched: 9. CDR1 and CDR2 (germline): MNHNS, SASEGT. The CDR3 totals 16 residues. This chain's CDR3 is CASSVSLGTGYQPQHF. The CDR3 nucleotides read TGTGCCAGCAGTGTGTCTTTGGGGACAGGGTATCAGCCCCAGCATTTT.

This clone was seen only a few times. This sequence joins TRBV5-1 and TRBJ1-4; TRBD1 is a possible D gene (6 bases). The CDR3 extends over 14 amino acids. V was shortened by 4 bases and J by 2 bases, with 9 bases between the two germline ends. Germline CDR1 is SGHRS and CDR2 is YFSETQ. The CDR3 DNA is TGCGCCAGCAGCCCAGGGGCCACTAATGAAAAACTGTTTTTT. It yields the protein CASSPGATNEKLFF.

This clone was seen only once. This chain links TRBV12-3 or TRBV12-4 with TRBJ1-1; D is uncertain. This CDR3 comprises 13 residues. Trimming took 3 bases from V and 8 from J, leaving 13 bases between them. This chain's CDR3 is CASSFPGVGEAFF. The CDR3 region has the DNA TGTGCCAGCAGTTTTCCCGGGGTTGGGGAAGCTTTCTTT.

This chain links TRBV12-3 or TRBV12-4 with TRBJ1-5; maybe TRBD1 (6 bases). The CDR3 is 13 residues long. Trimming removed 3 bases at V and 6 bases at J, with 9 bases between. Written as DNA, the CDR3 is TGTGCCAGCAGTTTTACAGGGAGTCAGCCCCAGCATTTT. It yields the protein CASSFTGSQPQHF.

Only a few counts were recorded for this clone. The chain links TRBV10-2 to TRBJ1-2; TRBD1 is a possible D gene (6 bases). The V end lost 6 bases, the J end lost 3 bases, and 11 bases lay between the germline ends. The CDR3 totals 13 residues. Germline CDR1 is WSHSY and CDR2 is SAAADI. The CDR3 DNA reads TGCGCCAGCAGCCCCGACAGGTACTATGGCTACACCTTC. Its translation: CASSPDRYYGYTF.

The sample holds a few counts of this clone. This chain connects TRBV10-3 to TRBJ1-6; D is unresolved. The length of the CDR3 is 15 residues. Trimming took off 2 bases at V and 5 bases at J, with 10 bases between the two ends. The germline V gene has CDR1 ENHRY and CDR2 SYGVKD. In DNA form, the CDR3 reads TGTGCCATCAGTGAGGAGGGTGGTAATAATTCACCCCTCCACTTT. Translation: CAISEEGGNNSPLHF.

The chain joins TRBV6-6 to TRBJ2-2, with 11 bases matching TRBD2. The ends lost 6 bases at V and 7 bases at J; junction bases unmatched: 10. Germline V gene data show CDR1 as MNHNY and CDR2 as SVGAGI (reference sequence). The length of the CDR3 is 16 residues. This CDR3 reads CASSQQLAGAVGELFF. CDR3 DNA sequence: TGTGCCAGCAGCCAGCAACTAGCGGGAGCTGTCGGGGAGCTGTTTTTT.